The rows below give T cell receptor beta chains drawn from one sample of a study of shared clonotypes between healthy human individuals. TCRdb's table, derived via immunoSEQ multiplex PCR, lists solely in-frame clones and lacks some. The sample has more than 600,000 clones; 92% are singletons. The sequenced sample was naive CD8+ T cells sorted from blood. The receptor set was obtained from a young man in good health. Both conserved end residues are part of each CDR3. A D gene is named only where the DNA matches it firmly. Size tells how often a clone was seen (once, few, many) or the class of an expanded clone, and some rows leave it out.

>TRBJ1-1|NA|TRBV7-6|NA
TGTGCCAGCAGTACAGGGAGGGAGACTGAAGCTTTCTTT
CASSTGRETEAFF
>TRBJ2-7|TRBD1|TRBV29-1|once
TGCAGCGTTGCCGGGACAGAGTACGAGCAGTACTTC
CSVAGTEYEQYF
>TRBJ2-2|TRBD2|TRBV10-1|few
TGCGCCAGCAGTGGGCTAGCGGGTAATACCGGGGAGCTGTTTTTT
CASSGLAGNTGELFF
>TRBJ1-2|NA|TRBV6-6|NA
TGTGCCAGCAGTTACACCCGTAGCCCTAACTATGGCTACACCTTC
CASSYTRSPNYGYTF
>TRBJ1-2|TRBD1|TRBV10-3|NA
TGTGCCATCAGTGGGGACAGGGGGCTTTATGGCTACACCTTC
CAISGDRGLYGYTF
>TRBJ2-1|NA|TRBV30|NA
TGTGCCTGGAGTGTACAACTAGCCGCCGTCACCTCGATCTACAATGAGCAGTTCTTC
CAWSVQLAAVTSIYNEQFF
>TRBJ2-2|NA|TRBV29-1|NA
TGCAGCGTCAACGGACTCTCGAACACCGGGGAGCTGTTTTTT
CSVNGLSNTGELFF
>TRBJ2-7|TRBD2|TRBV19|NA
TGTGCCAGTAGTTCAGTCGCGGGAGAGCGGTACGAGCAGTACTTC
CASSSVAGERYEQYF
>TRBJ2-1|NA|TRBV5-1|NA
TGCGCCAGCAGCTCGGACTACAATGAGCAGTTCTTC
CASSSDYNEQFF
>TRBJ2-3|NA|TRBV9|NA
TGTGCCAGCAGCGGCCAAAGCACAGATACGCAGTATTTT
CASSGQSTDTQYF
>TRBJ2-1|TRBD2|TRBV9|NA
TGTGCCAGCAGCACCGGGACTAGCCAGGTGCAGTTCTTC
CASSTGTSQVQFF
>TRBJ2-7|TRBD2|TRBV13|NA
TGTGCCAGCAGCTCCACTAGCGGGAGTCCTCGCGAGCAGTACTTC
CASSSTSGSPREQYF
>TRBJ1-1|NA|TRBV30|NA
TGTGCCTGGGATTTCTCCCCACAGGGTATGAACACTGAAGCTTTCTTT
CAWDFSPQGMNTEAFF
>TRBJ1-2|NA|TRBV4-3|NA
TGCGCCAGCAGCCAAGTAGAGAACAGGGTTTATGGCTACACCTTC
CASSQVENRVYGYTF
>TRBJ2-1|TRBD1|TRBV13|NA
TGTGCCAGCAGCGCCGAGGGGGCTCCTGAGCAGTTCTTC
CASSAEGAPEQFF
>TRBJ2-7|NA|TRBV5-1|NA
TGCGCCAGCAGCATTGGACAACCTCGGGAGCAGTACTTC
CASSIGQPREQYF
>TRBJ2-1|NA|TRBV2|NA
TGTGCCAGCGTTTCTGGGAAGAGCTCCTACAATGAGCAGTTCTTC
CASVSGKSSYNEQFF
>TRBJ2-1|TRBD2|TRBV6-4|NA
TGTGCCAGCAGTGAGAGTCCGGGACTAGACTCCTACAATGAGCAGTTCTTC
CASSESPGLDSYNEQFF
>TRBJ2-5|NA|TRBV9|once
TGTGCCAGCAGCGTAGATCCGGGTTGGGAGACCCAGTACTTC
CASSVDPGWETQYF
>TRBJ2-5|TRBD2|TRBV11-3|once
TGTGCCAGCAGCACATCTAGCGGGCTCGGGGAGACCCAGTACTTC
CASSTSSGLGETQYF
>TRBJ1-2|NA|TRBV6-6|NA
TGTGCCAGCAGTTACGAGGGGGTGGACTATGGCTACACCTTC
CASSYEGVDYGYTF
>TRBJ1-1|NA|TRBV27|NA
TGTGCCAGCAGTTCGCCCCTGGGGGGCGGAGGGAGGACTGAAGCTTTCTTT
CASSSPLGGGGRTEAFF
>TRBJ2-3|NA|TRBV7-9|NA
TGTGCCAGCAGCCCAGCCCAAAATACAGATACGCAGTATTTT
CASSPAQNTDTQYF
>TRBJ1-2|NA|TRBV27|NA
TGTGCCAGCAGTTTGTCGCGGTCAACTTATGGCTACACCTTC
CASSLSRSTYGYTF
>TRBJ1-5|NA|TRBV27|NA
TGTGCCAGCAGTTCCTCGACAGGTTTTAGCAATCAGCCCCAGCATTTT
CASSSSTGFSNQPQHF
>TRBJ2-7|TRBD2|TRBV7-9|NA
TGTGCCAGCAGCTTCCTAGCGGCCTCCTACGAGCAGTACTTC
CASSFLAASYEQYF
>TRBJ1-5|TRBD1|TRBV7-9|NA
TGTGCCAGCAGCCTTGGGACAGGGTATCCGCCCCAGCATTTT
CASSLGTGYPPQHF
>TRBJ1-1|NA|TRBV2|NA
TGTGCCAACGGGGAGGATACTAACATGAACACTGAAGCTTTCTTT
CANGEDTNMNTEAFF
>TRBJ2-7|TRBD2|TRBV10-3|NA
TGTGCCATCAGTGAGTCCGGGGAGCGGGACTACGAGCAGTACTTC
CAISESGERDYEQYF
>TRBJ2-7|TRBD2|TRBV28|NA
TGTGCCAGCAGTTTTGGTCTAGCGGCCTACGAGCAGTACTTC
CASSFGLAAYEQYF
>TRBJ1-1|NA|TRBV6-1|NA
TGTGCCAGCAGTGAGGGCAACACTGAAGCTTTCTTT
CASSEGNTEAFF
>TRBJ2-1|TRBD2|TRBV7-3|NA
TGTGCCAGCAGCCCATTTGGGGTTAGCGGGAGGGACAATGAGCAGTTCTTC
CASSPFGVSGRDNEQFF
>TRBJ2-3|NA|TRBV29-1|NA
TGCAGCGTTGACGGAAAGACGAACACAGATACGCAGTATTTT
CSVDGKTNTDTQYF
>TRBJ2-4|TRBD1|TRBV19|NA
TGTGCCAGTAGTCTCCACCCTGGACAGGGACGAGCCAAAAACATTCAGTACTTC
CASSLHPGQGRAKNIQYF
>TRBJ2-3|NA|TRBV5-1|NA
TGCGCCAGCAGCTTAGTGGCCAAGGGGACAGATACGCAGTATTTT
CASSLVAKGTDTQYF
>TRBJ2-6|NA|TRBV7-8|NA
TGTGCCAGCAGCTTAGGATACGGCAGCGACTCTAGGGCCAACGTCCTGACTTTC
CASSLGYGSDSRANVLTF
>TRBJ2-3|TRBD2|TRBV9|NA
TGTGCCAGCAGCCCTGGTGGAATAGCGGGAGGCACAGATACGCAGTATTTT
CASSPGGIAGGTDTQYF
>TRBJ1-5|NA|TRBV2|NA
TGTGCCAGCAGACAACATAGCAATCAGCCCCAGCATTTT
CASRQHSNQPQHF
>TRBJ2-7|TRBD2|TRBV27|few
TGTGCCAGCAGTTTGGGGACTAGCGTGGGCGAGCAGTACTTC
CASSLGTSVGEQYF